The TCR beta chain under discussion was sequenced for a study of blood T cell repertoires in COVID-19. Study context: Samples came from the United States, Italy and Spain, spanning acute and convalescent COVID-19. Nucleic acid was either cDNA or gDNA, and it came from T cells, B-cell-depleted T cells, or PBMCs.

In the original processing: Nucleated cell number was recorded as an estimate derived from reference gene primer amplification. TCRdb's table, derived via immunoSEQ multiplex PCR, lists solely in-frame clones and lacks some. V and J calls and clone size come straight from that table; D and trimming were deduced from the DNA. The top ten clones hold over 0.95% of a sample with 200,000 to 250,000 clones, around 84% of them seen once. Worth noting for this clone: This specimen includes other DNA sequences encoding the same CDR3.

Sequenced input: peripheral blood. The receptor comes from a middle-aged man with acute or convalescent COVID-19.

The CDR3 loop is CASSQSQGWPEAFF. DNA of the CDR3: TGTGCCAGCAGCCAAAGCCAGGGGTGGCCTGAAGCTTTCTTT. This rearrangement joins TRBV7-2 to TRBJ1-1; tentatively, D is TRBD1 (6 bases). This CDR3 contains 14 residues. Germline values: CDR1 SGHTA, CDR2 FQGNSA. Trimming pared 5 bases from V and 6 bases from J, leaving 16 bases between.